Presented here are 17 T cell receptor beta chains from one specimen sequenced in a study of shared clonotypes between healthy human individuals. Produced via immunoSEQ multiplex PCR; TCRdb's table is partial and in-frame only. Among some 510,000 clones, approximately 79% were seen once, and the ten largest hold 10% to 15%. The source material was PBMCs. These receptors all come from a woman aged 40 to 55 in good health. Some clones in this sample may be carry-over from other donors' samples.

The sample holds one count of this clone. The chain joins TRBV2 to TRBJ1-5, with 7 nucleotides matching TRBD1. Trimming cost V 7 bases and J 2 bases; bases outside gene matches: 8. From germline, CDR1 is SNHLY and CDR2 FYNNEI. CDR3 length: 15 amino acids. CDR3 residues: CASTDRVLGNQPQHF. In DNA form, the CDR3 reads TGTGCCAGCACCGACAGGGTGTTGGGCAATCAGCCCCAGCATTTT.

This sequence joins TRBV7-9 and TRBJ2-3, with D possibly TRBD2 on 5 matching bases. The germline V gene has CDR1 SEHNR and CDR2 FQNEAQ (reference sequence). Trimming took off 1 base at V and 6 bases at J, with 11 bases between the two ends. The CDR3 runs 14 residues. The CDR3 nucleotides read TGTGCCAGCAGCTTAGATGGTGGCGGGGATACGCAGTATTTT. Translation: CASSLDGGGDTQYF. Full variable domain (outside the CDR3, taken from reference TRBV7-9 and TRBJ2-3): DTGVSQNPRHKITKRGQNVTFRCDPISEHNRLYWYRQTLGQGPEFLTYFQNEAQLEKSRLLSDRFSAERPKGSFSTLEIQRTEQGDSAMYLCASSLDGGGDTQYFGPGTRLTVL.

This rearrangement joins TRBV28 to TRBJ1-5; D ambiguous. V lost 0 bases, J lost 0 bases, and 6 bases lay in between. The CDR3 is 15 residues long. Germline values: CDR1 MDHEN, CDR2 SYDVKM. The CDR3 reads CASSLWGGSNQPQHF. DNA for the CDR3: TGTGCCAGCAGTTTATGGGGCGGTAGCAATCAGCCCCAGCATTTT.

This rearrangement joins TRBV27 to TRBJ1-1; weak D call: TRBD1 (6 bases). Trimming took off 2 bases at V and 8 bases at J, with 12 bases between the two ends. The length of the CDR3 is 13 residues. Per germline, CDR1 MNHEY and CDR2 SMNVEV (reference sequence). The CDR3 coding sequence is TGTGCCAGCAGTTTACGAGGGGGGCTGGAAGCTTTCTTT. It is translated as CASSLRGGLEAFF.

The chain recombines TRBV6-6 with TRBJ2-3; no definite D call. The germline V gene encodes CDR1 MNHNY and CDR2 SVGAGI (reference sequence). This CDR3 is built from 13 residues. V shed 6 bases and J shed 1 base, with 8 bases lying between them. Written as DNA, the CDR3 is TGTGCCAGCAGCGGTAGGGGCACAGATACGCAGTATTTT. It is translated as CASSGRGTDTQYF.

This clone is a singleton in its sample. The chain links TRBV7-3 to TRBJ2-1; D might be TRBD2 (5 bases). Trimming stripped 1 base from V and 9 bases from J, with 13 bases between. CDR1 and CDR2 (germline): SGHTA, FQGTGA. The CDR3 totals 14 residues. The CDR3, as DNA: TGTGCCAGCAGCTTAAGCGGGCCCTCTGCTGAGCAGTTCTTC. Its translation: CASSLSGPSAEQFF. The full variable domain, in which reference TRBV7-3 and TRBJ2-1 provide the parts outside the CDR3, is GAGVSQTPSNKVTEKGKYVELRCDPISGHTALYWYRQSLGQGPEFLIYFQGTGAADDSGLPNDRFFAVRPEGSVSTLKIQRTERGDSAVYLCASSLSGPSAEQFFGPGTRLTVL.

The chain uses TRBV6-1 and TRBJ2-7, with D unresolved. Looked up from germline, CDR1 is MNHNS and CDR2 is SASEGT. CDR3 size: 13 residues. The germline V and J ends were trimmed by 10 bases and 2 bases, with 15 bases remaining between them. This CDR3 is CAIRGSDTYEQYF. As DNA, the CDR3 is TGTGCCATACGAGGCAGCGACACCTACGAGCAGTACTTC.

V usage is TRBV9 and J usage is TRBJ2-2; 14 bases agree with TRBD2. CDR3 length equals 16 residues. V lost 3 bases and J lost 5; bases outside the gene matches: 3. Germline V gene sequence: CDR1 SGDLS, CDR2 YYNGEE. This CDR3 is CASSGTSGRSTGELFF. The CDR3 DNA sequence: TGTGCCAGCAGCGGGACTAGCGGGAGGTCGACCGGGGAGCTGTTTTTT.

The chain is built from TRBV7-2 and TRBJ2-3; 13 nucleotides align to TRBD2. Germline lookup yields CDR1 SGHTA and CDR2 FQGNSA. Trimming took 2 bases from V and 3 from J; bases not matched to a gene: 5. The CDR3 consists of 17 residues. The CDR3 DNA is TGTGCCAGCAGCTTATCGGCGGGACTAGCGGGAACAGATACGCAGTATTTT. It is translated as CASSLSAGLAGTDTQYF.

The chain joins TRBV7-8 to TRBJ2-2; 8 nucleotides agree with TRBD2. Germline assignment: CDR1 SGHVS and CDR2 FQNEAQ. The CDR3 has 17 amino acids. V dropped 6 bases and J dropped 8; count of bases not matched to a gene: 17. This CDR3 is CASSQRNPGTRNGELFF. CDR3 nucleotide sequence: TGTGCCAGCAGTCAGAGAAACCCGGGGACTAGAAATGGGGAGCTGTTTTTT.

The CDR3 protein is CASSLGWNTEAFF. CDR3 bases: TGTGCCAGCTCACTCGGGTGGAACACTGAAGCTTTCTTT. The chain recombines TRBV18 with TRBJ1-1; D is undetermined. The germline V gene has CDR1 KGHSH and CDR2 LQKENI. V was trimmed by 4 bases and J by 1 base, leaving 7 bases between them. This CDR3 has 13 amino acids.

About this clone: This may arise from a read error, as a much more abundant clone is one base away. The chain is built from TRBV9 and TRBJ1-2; 7 bases are shared with TRBD1. V was pared by 3 bases and J by 4 bases, with 3 bases of the junction left unmatched. The CDR3 covers 13 residues. CDR1 and CDR2 (germline): SGDLS, YYNGEE. The DNA for the CDR3 is TGTGCCAGCAGCGCAGGGACAGTCTATGGCTACACCTTC. The encoded protein is CASSAGTVYGYTF.

V gene TRBV18 combines with J gene TRBJ1-4; 10 nucleotides line up with TRBD1. The CDR3 is 14 amino acids. The V and J ends lost 3 bases and 5 bases, in that order; junction bases with no gene match: 0. Germline V gives CDR1 KGHSH, CDR2 LQKENI. As DNA, the CDR3 is TGTGCCAGCTCACCGACAGGGGGCAATGAAAAACTGTTTTTT. Protein: CASSPTGGNEKLFF.

V gene TRBV6-6 combines with J gene TRBJ2-3; possibly TRBD2 for D (6 bases). The CDR3 covers 15 residues. Trimming pared 0 bases from V and 4 bases from J, leaving 11 bases between. Germline values: CDR1 MNHNY, CDR2 SVGAGI (reference sequence). The CDR3 region is CASSYSITSSDTQYF. DNA of the CDR3: TGTGCCAGCAGTTACTCGATTACTAGCTCAGATACGCAGTATTTT.

This clone was detected a few times. The rearrangement links TRBV12-2 to TRBJ1-1; the table's D call, TRBD1, has no DNA check behind it. TRBV12-2 is a pseudogene locus. The CDR3 spans 18 residues. The CDR3 DNA sequence: TGTGCAAGTCGCTTCACCAGGGGCCGGGTGGTTTTGCACACTGAAGCTTTCTTT. This codes for CASRFTRGRVVLHTEAFF.

V gene TRBV7-2 combines with J gene TRBJ2-2; 8 bases align to TRBD1. This CDR3 region has 16 residues. Trimming at V came to 1 base and at J to 4 bases, leaving 5 bases not matched to a gene. Germline CDR1 SGHTA, CDR2 FQGNSA. In nucleotides, the CDR3 is TGTGCCAGCAGCTTAGTACCGGGACAGGTCACCGGGGAGCTGTTTTTT. Translated: CASSLVPGQVTGELFF.

As for this clone: This clone may be a read error of a much larger clone one base away. The V call is TRBV4-1, the J call TRBJ2-2; 12 bases are a match to TRBD2. This CDR3 contains 22 residues. From germline, CDR1 is MGHRA and CDR2 YSYEKL. J lost 2 bases, V lost 1 base, and 17 bases had no gene match. CDR3 in DNA: TGCGCCAGCAGCCAAGGGGGGAAAGCCCTAGCGGGAGGGAAGATTAACACCGGGGAGCTGTTTTTT. Amino acids: CASSQGGKALAGGKINTGELFF.